The present entry profiles one T cell receptor (beta chain) with its context. Deletions cut 2 bases from V and 7 bases from J, with 11 bases between. The CDR3 is made up of 12 amino acids. Germline loops: CDR1 SQVTM, CDR2 ANQGSEA. The data stem from a study of T cells in Graves' hyperthyroidism and ophthalmopathy. PBMCs were sourced from less than 13 ml fresh peripheral blood. RNA transcripts provided the source from which TCR beta CDR3 regions were amplified. Using the HTBI primer set, a first-round RT-PCR was run on the TCR CDR3. Each CDR3 protein is one row after TCRdb ran MiXCR on the multiplex PCR reads. The table records 550,000 to 600,000 distinct CDR3 sequences, around 14% of them present only once.

V gene TRBV29-1 combines with J gene TRBJ1-2, with a tentative D call TRBD1 (5 bases). This clonotype was obtained from a woman younger than 30 with Graves' ophthalmopathy. The sample taken for sequencing was blood. Written as DNA, the CDR3 is TGCAGCGTTGAATCGCTCAGGGTTGGCTACACCTTC. Translating gives CSVESLRVGYTF.